Following are 5 T cell receptor beta chains from one sample sequenced in a study of T-cell memory formation after mild COVID-19. Using its own MiXCR run on the 5' RACE reads, TCRdb lists one record per CDR3 protein. This table holds about 110,000 distinct CDR3 sequences, about a sixth found once. The sequencing sample was made of PBMCs or a T cell subset sorted from them (not recorded which). Receptor source: a young man who had mild COVID-19 (a few samples of this study predate the infection). Cell type and time point are not known.

This chain uses TRBV5-6 with TRBJ1-2; TRBD1 aligns across 8 bases. From germline, CDR1 is SGHDT and CDR2 YYEEEE. The ends lost 3 bases at V and 5 bases at J; junction bases unmatched: 3. The CDR3 consists of 13 residues. The CDR3 spells CASSSDRAYGYTF. In nucleotides, the CDR3 is TGTGCCAGCAGCTCGGACAGGGCTTATGGCTACACCTTC. The variable domain in full, with the rest retrieved from reference TRBV5-6 and TRBJ1-2, is DAGVTQSPTHLIKTRGQQVTLRCSPKSGHDTVSWYQQALGQGPQFIFQYYEEEERQRGNFPDRFSGHQFPNYSSELNVNALLLGDSALYLCASSSDRAYGYTFGSGTRLTVV.

A few counts support this clonotype. CDR3 loop: CASSQTGGSWTEAFF. In nucleotides, the CDR3 is TGTGCCAGCAGTCAAACAGGGGGCTCGTGGACTGAAGCTTTCTTT. The V and J genes are TRBV6-1 and TRBJ1-1; 9 nucleotides align to TRBD1. Trimming removed 5 bases from V and 5 bases from J; junction bases left unmatched: 9. CDR3 length: 15 amino acids. Per the germline V gene, CDR1 is MNHNS and CDR2 is SASEGT.

This chain uses TRBV28 with TRBJ1-2, with TRBD1 matching 10 bases. CDR1 is MDHEN and CDR2 is SYDVKM in the germline V gene. This CDR3 has 16 amino acids. V lost 2 bases to trimming and J lost 5 bases; unmatched junction nucleotides: 8. The CDR3 DNA reads as TGTGCCAGCAGTTTAGCCGGGACAGGGGATTTTTATGGCTACACCTTC. Protein sequence: CASSLAGTGDFYGYTF.

V is TRBV20-1 and J is TRBJ2-3; 7 nucleotides line up with TRBD1. Per the germline V gene, CDR1 is DFQATT and CDR2 is SNEGSKA (reference sequence). Unmatched junction bases numbered 1, after V lost 6 bases and J lost 4 bases. The CDR3 runs to 11 residues. Here the CDR3 reads CSAQGADTQYF. The CDR3 nucleotides are TGCAGTGCCCAGGGGGCAGATACGCAGTATTTT.

The chain links TRBV24-1 to TRBJ2-7; 9 bases line up with TRBD1. Germline V gives CDR1 KGHDR, CDR2 SFDVKD. J lost 2 bases, V lost 3 bases, and 7 bases had no gene match. The CDR3 totals 16 residues. CDR3 amino acids: CATSDDGTGSPYEQYF. The DNA of the CDR3 is TGTGCCACCAGTGATGATGGGACAGGGTCTCCCTACGAGCAGTACTTC.